The rows below give T cell receptor beta chains drawn from one sample of a study of blood T cell repertoires in COVID-19. Using immunoSEQ multiplex PCR, the repertoire was profiled, and TCRdb retains in-frame clones only, with some absent. The sample has some 210,000 clones; roughly 81% are singletons. What was sequenced was peripheral blood. These receptors were obtained from a woman aged 45 to 65 with active or convalescent COVID-19. Both conserved end residues are part of each CDR3. A D gene is named only where the DNA matches it firmly. Some rows mark clone size as missing; the rest say once, few, many or name a class of expanded clone.

clone_size	d_call	j_call	v_call	cdr3_aa	cdr3_nt
NA	NA	TRBJ2-5	TRBV5-1	CASSSGRETQYF	TGCGCCAGCAGCTCGGGGAGGGAGACCCAGTACTTC
few	TRBD2	TRBJ2-2	TRBV4-1	CASSQDAGGTGELFF	TGCGCCAGCAGCCAAGACGCGGGGGGGACCGGGGAGCTGTTTTTT
NA	NA	TRBJ1-4	TRBV6-5	CASSYSRQTTKLF	TGTGCCAGCAGTTACTCCCGACAGACGACCAAGCTTTTT
NA	TRBD2	TRBJ2-3	TRBV3-1/TRBV3-2	CASSQDLLGTSGRGTDTQYF	TGTGCCAGCAGCCAAGATTTGTTAGGAACTAGCGGGAGGGGCACAGATACGCAGTATTTT
NA	NA	TRBJ1-1	TRBV30	CAWSRTGVTEAFF	TGTGCCTGGAGTCGTACAGGCGTAACTGAAGCTTTCTTT
NA	TRBD1	TRBJ1-2	TRBV5-1	CASSWDRENYGYTF	TGCGCCAGCAGCTGGGACAGGGAGAACTATGGCTACACCTTC
NA	NA	TRBJ1-2	TRBV7-8	CASSHNLPGGGYTF	TGTGCCAGCAGTCACAATCTTCCCGGGGGTGGCTACACCTTC
NA	TRBD1	TRBJ1-5	TRBV5-1	CASSLVAGGIQPQHF	TGCGCCAGCAGCTTGGTGGCAGGGGGGATTCAGCCCCAGCATTTT
NA	NA	TRBJ1-2	TRBV3-1/TRBV3-2	CASSQEGRGYTF	TGTGCCAGCAGCCAAGAGGGGCGGGGCTACACCTTC
NA	TRBD2	TRBJ2-5	TRBV5-1	CASSRLAGGEETQYF	TGCGCCAGCAGCCGACTAGCGGGAGGGGAGGAGACCCAGTACTTC
NA	TRBD2	TRBJ2-1	TRBV3-1/TRBV3-2	CASSQLTSETEQFF	TGTGCCAGCAGCCAGCTTACTAGCGAAACGGAGCAGTTCTTC
NA	TRBD1	TRBJ2-5	TRBV29-1	CSATQGTETQYF	TGCAGCGCCACACAGGGGACAGAGACCCAGTACTTC
few	NA	TRBJ1-4	TRBV29-1	CSALGSNEKLFF	TGCAGCGCACTAGGGTCTAATGAAAAACTGTTTTTT
NA	NA	TRBJ1-1	TRBV2	CASSETPGTEAFF	TGTGCCAGCAGTGAAACCCCCGGCACTGAAGCTTTCTTT
NA	NA	TRBJ2-3	TRBV6-5	CATQRGSTDTQYF	TGTGCCACGCAGCGAGGGAGCACAGATACGCAGTATTTT
NA	TRBD1	TRBJ1-6	TRBV18	CASSPTGTGKNSPLHF	TGTGCCAGCTCACCAACCGGGACAGGGAAAAATTCACCCCTCCACTTT
NA	TRBD1	TRBJ2-5	TRBV27	CASSPRNRGLGETQYF	TGTGCCAGCAGTCCGAGAAACAGGGGGCTAGGGGAGACCCAGTACTTC
NA	NA	TRBJ1-2	TRBV23-1	CASSQKDSTNGYTF	TGCGCCAGCAGTCAAAAGGACAGCACAAATGGCTACACCTTC
NA	TRBD1	TRBJ1-4	TRBV5-1	CASSLSRGSYEKLFF	TGCGCCAGCAGCTTGTCCAGGGGGTCTTATGAAAAACTGTTTTTT
NA	NA	TRBJ2-5	TRBV20-1	CSARRAETQYF	TGCAGTGCTAGGCGGGCAGAGACCCAGTACTTC
once	TRBD2	TRBJ2-1	TRBV29-1	CSVVAGGENEQFF	TGCAGCGTTGTAGCGGGAGGTGAGAATGAGCAGTTCTTC
NA	NA	TRBJ2-1	TRBV7-9	CASSLKRVSPNEQFF	TGTGCCAGCAGCTTAAAGCGAGTCTCACCCAATGAGCAGTTCTTC
NA	TRBD2	TRBJ2-3	TRBV10-2	CASRGRTSGQITDTQYF	TGCGCCAGCAGGGGGAGGACTAGCGGGCAAATAACAGATACGCAGTATTTT
once	NA	TRBJ1-1	TRBV11-3	CASSLSGSQNTEAFF	TGTGCCAGCAGCTTGTCCGGGAGCCAGAACACTGAAGCTTTCTTT
NA	NA	TRBJ1-1	TRBV29-1	CSVRAGDTEAFF	TGCAGCGTCAGGGCGGGAGACACTGAAGCTTTCTTT
NA	NA	TRBJ2-7	TRBV7-2	CASSDRAGNVYEQYF	TGTGCCAGCAGCGACCGGGCAGGGAATGTATACGAGCAGTACTTC
once	NA	TRBJ1-2	TRBV4-2	CASSQQSTPLRYDYTF	TGTGCCAGCAGCCAACAAAGCACACCCCTGAGGTATGACTACACCTTC
few	NA	TRBJ1-2	TRBV4-1	CASSRVNSDYGYTF	TGCGCCAGCAGCCGAGTAAACAGTGACTATGGCTACACCTTC
NA	NA	TRBJ2-1	TRBV30	CAWQESSYNEQFF	TGTGCCTGGCAAGAGAGCTCCTACAATGAGCAGTTCTTC
NA	NA	TRBJ1-2	TRBV28	CASSGGSNYGYTF	TGTGCCAGCAGTGGCGGGTCTAACTATGGCTACACCTTC
NA	NA	TRBJ1-3	TRBV9	CASSVAFPQGLSGNTIYF	TGTGCCAGCAGCGTAGCTTTTCCGCAGGGCCTCTCTGGAAACACCATATATTTT
once	NA	TRBJ2-1	TRBV28	CASRLGGVGYNEQFF	TGTGCCAGCAGGTTAGGGGGGGTTGGGTACAATGAGCAGTTCTTC
NA	NA	TRBJ1-2	TRBV24-1	CATSDSFRVTGYTF	TGTGCCACCAGTGACTCATTCAGGGTGACTGGCTACACCTTC
NA	NA	TRBJ1-6	TRBV5-1	CASSLEGPKNSPLHF	TGCGCCAGCAGCTTGGAGGGGCCTAAAAATTCACCCCTCCACTTT
NA	TRBD1	TRBJ1-5	TRBV9	CASSVIRQGVQPQHF	TGTGCCAGCAGCGTAATTCGGCAGGGGGTTCAGCCCCAGCATTTT
NA	TRBD1	TRBJ1-2	TRBV6-5	CASSYGRGSSYGYTF	TGTGCCAGCAGTTACGGCAGGGGGTCTAGCTATGGCTACACCTTC
once	NA	TRBJ1-5	TRBV15	CATSGVGAQPQHF	TGTGCCACCAGCGGCGTGGGGGCTCAGCCCCAGCATTTT
NA	NA	TRBJ2-5	TRBV11-2	CASTDQQRVGGELQETQYF	TGTGCCAGCACCGACCAACAGAGGGTGGGCGGGGAGTTGCAAGAGACCCAGTACTTC
NA	TRBD1	TRBJ1-4	TRBV5-1	CASSPTGGSGEKLFF	TGCGCCAGCAGTCCAACAGGGGGATCAGGGGAAAAACTGTTTTTT
NA	NA	TRBJ1-5	TRBV12-3/TRBV12-4	CASSGPNQPQHF	TGTGCCAGCAGTGGCCCCAATCAGCCCCAGCATTTT
NA	NA	TRBJ2-3	TRBV12-1	CASSPGWWGQLTDTQYF	TGTGCCAGCAGCCCTGGTTGGTGGGGACAGCTAACAGATACGCAGTATTTT
many	NA	TRBJ1-4	TRBV11-2	CASSLVATNEKLFF	TGTGCCAGCAGCTTAGTCGCAACTAATGAAAAACTGTTTTTT
NA	TRBD2	TRBJ2-1	TRBV18	CASSPPGLAGGNEQFF	TGTGCCAGCTCACCACCAGGACTAGCGGGAGGAAATGAGCAGTTCTTC
NA	TRBD1	TRBJ1-3	TRBV5-6	CASSLGVVTGMKDTIYF	TGTGCCAGCAGCTTGGGAGTCGTGACAGGGATGAAGGACACCATATATTTT
NA	NA	TRBJ1-2	TRBV28	CASSTLPTQPHGYTF	TGTGCCAGCAGTACTCTTCCCACACAGCCCCATGGCTACACCTTC
once	NA	TRBJ2-3	TRBV6-5	CATSPGASSTDTQYF	TGTGCCACTTCCCCTGGGGCCTCTAGCACAGATACGCAGTATTTT
NA	TRBD1	TRBJ1-2	TRBV2	CASSGLDRGGNYGYTF	TGTGCCAGCAGTGGATTAGACAGGGGCGGTAACTATGGCTACACCTTC
NA	NA	TRBJ1-1	TRBV3-1/TRBV3-2	CASSPPNTEAFF	TGTGCCAGCAGCCCTCCGAACACTGAAGCTTTCTTT
NA	NA	TRBJ2-6	TRBV5-1	CASDNDAGANVLTF	TGCGCCAGCGACAATGATGCTGGGGCCAACGTCCTGACTTTC
NA	TRBD1	TRBJ1-1	TRBV6-5	CASRQGARTEAFF	TGTGCCAGCAGACAGGGGGCGAGGACTGAAGCTTTCTTT